A single T cell receptor (beta chain) is shown here with its context. This record belongs to a study of cytomegalovirus exposure and HLA in healthy donors. PCR used 60 Vbeta primers and 13 Jbeta primers. Sequencing used immunoSEQ multiplex PCR; TCRdb keeps in-frame clones, though not all of them. The sample holds approximately 190,000 clones, approximately 90% seen once. Germline CDR1 LNHDA, CDR2 SQIVND (reference sequence). The CDR3 runs 16 residues. The ends were cut back, 4 bases at V and 4 bases at J, with 18 bases in the middle. Samples came from healthy bone marrow donors. V usage is TRBV19 and J usage is TRBJ2-3; D perhaps matches TRBD1 (6 bases). This sequence was found in a boy aged 2 to 9 in good health and CMV-seronegative. What was sequenced was PBMCs. The CDR3 DNA reads as TGTGCCAGTAGTACCGGACAGAGGTACCGGCCAGATACGCAGTATTTT. Translated: CASSTGQRYRPDTQYF.